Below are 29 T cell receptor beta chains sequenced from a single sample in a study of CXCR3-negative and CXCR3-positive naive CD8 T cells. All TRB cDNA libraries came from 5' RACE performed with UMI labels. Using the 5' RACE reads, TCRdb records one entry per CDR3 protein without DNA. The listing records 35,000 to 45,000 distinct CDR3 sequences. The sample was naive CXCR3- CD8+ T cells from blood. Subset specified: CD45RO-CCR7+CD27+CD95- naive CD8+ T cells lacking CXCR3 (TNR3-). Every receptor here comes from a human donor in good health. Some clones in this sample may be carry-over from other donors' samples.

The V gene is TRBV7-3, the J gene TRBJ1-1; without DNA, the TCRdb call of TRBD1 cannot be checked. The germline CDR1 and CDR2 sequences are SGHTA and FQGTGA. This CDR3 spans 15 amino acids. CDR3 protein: CASSLIRAGNTEAFF.

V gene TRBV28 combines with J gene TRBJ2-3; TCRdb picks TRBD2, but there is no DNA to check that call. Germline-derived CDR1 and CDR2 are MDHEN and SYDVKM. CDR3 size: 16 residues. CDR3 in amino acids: CASTTWGASGPDTQYF.

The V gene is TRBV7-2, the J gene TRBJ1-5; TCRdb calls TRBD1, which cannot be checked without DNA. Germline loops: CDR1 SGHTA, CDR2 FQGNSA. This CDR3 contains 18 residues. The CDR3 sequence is CASSYSGTIGMGNQPQHF.

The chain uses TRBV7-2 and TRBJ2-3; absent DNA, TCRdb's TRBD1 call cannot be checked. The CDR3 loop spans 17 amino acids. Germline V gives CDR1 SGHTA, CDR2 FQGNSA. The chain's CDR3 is CASSQRTGGQPTDTQYF.

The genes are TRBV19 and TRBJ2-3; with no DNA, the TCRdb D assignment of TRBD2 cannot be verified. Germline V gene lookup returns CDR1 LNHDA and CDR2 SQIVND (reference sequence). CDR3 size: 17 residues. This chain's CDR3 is CASSTPPAGGPGDTQYF.

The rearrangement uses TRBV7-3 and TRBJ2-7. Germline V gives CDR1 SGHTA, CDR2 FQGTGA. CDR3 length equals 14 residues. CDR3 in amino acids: CASSLIGPSYEQYF.

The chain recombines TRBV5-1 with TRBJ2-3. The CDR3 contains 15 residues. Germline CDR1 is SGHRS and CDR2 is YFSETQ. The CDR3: CASSDPPFSTDTQYF.

The CDR3 loop is CASSLGGQGTYEQYF. The rearrangement uses TRBV7-6 and TRBJ2-7; TCRdb reports TRBD1, a call that lacks DNA to check it against. CDR1 is SGHVS, CDR2 FNYEAQ, per germline. The CDR3 length is 15 residues.

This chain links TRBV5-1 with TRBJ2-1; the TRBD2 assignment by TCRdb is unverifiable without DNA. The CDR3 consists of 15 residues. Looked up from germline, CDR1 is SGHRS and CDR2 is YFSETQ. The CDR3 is CASSLELAGWNEQFF.

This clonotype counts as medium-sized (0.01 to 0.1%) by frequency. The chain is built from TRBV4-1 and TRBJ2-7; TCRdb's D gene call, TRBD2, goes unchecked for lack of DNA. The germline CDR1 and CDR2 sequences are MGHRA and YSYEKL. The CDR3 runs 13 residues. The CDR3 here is CASSQGGIYEQYF.

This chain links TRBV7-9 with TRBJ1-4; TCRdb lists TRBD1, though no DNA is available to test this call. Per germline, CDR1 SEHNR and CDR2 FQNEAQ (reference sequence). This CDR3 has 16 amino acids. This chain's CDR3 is CASSLAHRVANEKLFF.

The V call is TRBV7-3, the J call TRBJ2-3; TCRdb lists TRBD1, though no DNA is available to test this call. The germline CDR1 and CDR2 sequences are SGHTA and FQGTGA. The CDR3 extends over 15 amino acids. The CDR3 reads CASSFRDGPSDTQYF.

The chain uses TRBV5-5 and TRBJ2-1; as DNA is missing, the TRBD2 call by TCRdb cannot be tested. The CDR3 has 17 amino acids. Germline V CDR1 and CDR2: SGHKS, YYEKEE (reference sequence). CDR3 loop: CASSFPLAEGSYNEQFF.

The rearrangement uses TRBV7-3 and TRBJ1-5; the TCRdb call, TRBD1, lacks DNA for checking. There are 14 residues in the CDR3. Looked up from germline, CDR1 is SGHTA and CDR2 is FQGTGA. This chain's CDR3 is CASSHGGSNQPQHF.

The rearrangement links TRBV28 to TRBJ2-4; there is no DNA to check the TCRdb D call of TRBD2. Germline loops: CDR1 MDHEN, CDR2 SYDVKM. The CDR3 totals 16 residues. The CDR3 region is CASLNRDAGTGAIQYF. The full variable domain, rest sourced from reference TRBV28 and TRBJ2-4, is DVKVTQSSRYLVKRTGEKVFLECVQDMDHENMFWYRQDPGLGLRLIYFSYDVKMKEKGDIPEGYSVSREKKERFSLILESASTNQTSMYLCASLNRDAGTGAIQYFGAGTRLSVL.

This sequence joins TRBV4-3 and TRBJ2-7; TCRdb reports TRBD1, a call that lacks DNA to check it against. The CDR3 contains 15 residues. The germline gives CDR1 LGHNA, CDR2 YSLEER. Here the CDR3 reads CASSDGWGRDYEQYF.

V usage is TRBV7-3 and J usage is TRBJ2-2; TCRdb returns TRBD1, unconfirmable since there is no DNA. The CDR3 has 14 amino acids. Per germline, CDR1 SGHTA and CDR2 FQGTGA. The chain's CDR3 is CASSPGNWTGELFF. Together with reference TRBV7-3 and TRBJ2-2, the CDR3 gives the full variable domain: GAGVSQTPSNKVTEKGKYVELRCDPISGHTALYWYRQSLGQGPEFLIYFQGTGAADDSGLPNDRFFAVRPEGSVSTLKIQRTERGDSAVYLCASSPGNWTGELFFGEGSRLTVL.

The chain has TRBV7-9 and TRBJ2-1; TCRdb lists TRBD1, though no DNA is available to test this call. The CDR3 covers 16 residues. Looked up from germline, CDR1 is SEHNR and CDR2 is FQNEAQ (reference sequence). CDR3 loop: CASSSPGSGSYNEQFF. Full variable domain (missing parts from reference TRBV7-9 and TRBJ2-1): DTGVSQNPRHKITKRGQNVTFRCDPISEHNRLYWYRQTLGQGPEFLTYFQNEAQLEKSRLLSDRFSAERPKGSFSTLEIQRTEQGDSAMYLCASSSPGSGSYNEQFFGPGTRLTVL.

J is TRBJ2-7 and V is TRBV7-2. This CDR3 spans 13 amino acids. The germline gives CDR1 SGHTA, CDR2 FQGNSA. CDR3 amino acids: CASSLVDSYEQYF.

This chain's CDR3 is CARQGPGELFF. The rearrangement joins TRBV7-9 to TRBJ2-2. Per the germline V gene, CDR1 is SEHNR and CDR2 is FQNEAQ (reference sequence). This CDR3 is 11 amino acids long. Drawing the rest from reference TRBV7-9 and TRBJ2-2, the complete variable domain is DTGVSQNPRHKITKRGQNVTFRCDPISEHNRLYWYRQTLGQGPEFLTYFQNEAQLEKSRLLSDRFSAERPKGSFSTLEIQRTEQGDSAMYLCARQGPGELFFGEGSRLTVL.

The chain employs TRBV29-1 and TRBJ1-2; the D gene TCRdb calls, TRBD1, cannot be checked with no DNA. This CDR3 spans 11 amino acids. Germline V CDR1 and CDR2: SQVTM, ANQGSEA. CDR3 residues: CSDSGFYGYTF.

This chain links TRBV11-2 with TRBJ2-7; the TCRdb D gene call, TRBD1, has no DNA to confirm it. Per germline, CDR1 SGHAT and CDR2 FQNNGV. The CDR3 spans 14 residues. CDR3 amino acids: CASSPYRGPYEQYF.

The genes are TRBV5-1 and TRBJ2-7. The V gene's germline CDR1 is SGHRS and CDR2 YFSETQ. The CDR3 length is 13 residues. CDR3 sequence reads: CASSFSDGYEQYF. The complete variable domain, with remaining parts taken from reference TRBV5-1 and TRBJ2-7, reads KAGVTQTPRYLIKTRGQQVTLSCSPISGHRSVSWYQQTPGQGLQFLFEYFSETQRNKGNFPGRFSGRQFSNSRSEMNVSTLELGDSALYLCASSFSDGYEQYFGPGTRLTVT.

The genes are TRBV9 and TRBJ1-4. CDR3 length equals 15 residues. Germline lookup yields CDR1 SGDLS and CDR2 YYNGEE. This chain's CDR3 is CASSVGGTANEKLFF.

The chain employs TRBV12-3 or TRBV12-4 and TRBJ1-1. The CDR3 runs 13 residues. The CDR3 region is CASSLLGFTEAFF.

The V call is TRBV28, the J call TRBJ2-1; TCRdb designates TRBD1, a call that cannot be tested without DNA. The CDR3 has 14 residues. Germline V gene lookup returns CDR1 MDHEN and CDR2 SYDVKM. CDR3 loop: CASSTTGDWNEQFF.

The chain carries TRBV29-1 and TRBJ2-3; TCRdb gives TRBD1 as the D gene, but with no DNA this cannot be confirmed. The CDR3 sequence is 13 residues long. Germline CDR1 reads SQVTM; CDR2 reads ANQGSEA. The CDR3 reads CSVVSAHTDTQYF.

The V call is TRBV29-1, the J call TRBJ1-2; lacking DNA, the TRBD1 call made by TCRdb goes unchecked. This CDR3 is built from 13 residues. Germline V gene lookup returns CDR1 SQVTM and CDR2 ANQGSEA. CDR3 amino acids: CSVADRGNYGYTF.

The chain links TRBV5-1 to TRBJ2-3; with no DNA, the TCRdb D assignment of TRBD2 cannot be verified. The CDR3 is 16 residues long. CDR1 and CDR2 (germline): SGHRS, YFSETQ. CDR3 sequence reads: CASSERDALLTDTQYF.